The T cell receptor (beta chain) described here comes from a study of blood T cells in healthy people across ages. Study-level information: Per two T cells, template switching captured roughly one barcoded beta molecule. Whole-study findings and limits: With age, beta diversity per million T cells declined roughly linearly, significantly by 35 to 40. The donors' CMV status was not determined, possibly confounding changes in expanded clonotypes. Among long-lived donors, naive CD4+ cells were more numerous and diversity higher than in aged donors.

A second about 7 to 12 cycle PCR used barcoded and J-beta primers. TCRdb re-called the 5' RACE reads through MiXCR, storing one row per CDR3 protein. The sample holds 850,000 to 1,300,000 distinct CDR3 sequences, less than 50% seen once. About this clonotype: Its antigen is still unknown.

Germline CDR1 and CDR2: SGHDT and YYEEEE. There are 14 residues in the CDR3. V gene TRBV5-6 combines with J gene TRBJ2-5; 7 bases are shared with TRBD2. The J call is uncertain, as TRBJ2-7 better fits the DNA end. The receptor comes from a woman aged 55-69 years in good health. Specimen: blood. The CDR3 region is CASSLGSSGYEQYF. The CDR3 DNA sequence: TGTGCCAGCAGCTTGGGTTCTAGCGGCTACGAGCAGTACTTC.